This T cell receptor beta chain originates from a study of blood T cells in healthy people across ages. Combining a sample-barcoded 5' primer with a J-beta primer mix, a second PCR ran for about 6 to 12 cycles. MiXCR was run by TCRdb on the 5' RACE reads, yielding one entry per CDR3 protein. The sample lists 910,000 or so distinct CDR3 sequences; roughly 51% were seen once. Germline assignment: CDR1 ENHRY and CDR2 SYGVKD. With V trimmed by 8 bases and J by 8 bases, 9 bases remained unmatched. This CDR3 has 13 residues. This clonotype was observed a few times. The rearrangement joins TRBV10-3 to TRBJ2-4; 7 bases map to TRBD1. The TCR sequence derives from a woman aged 55-70 years in good health. The sample consisted of blood. The CDR3 sequence is CAISEGASDIQYF. For the CDR3, the DNA is TGTGCCATCTCTGAGGGGGCCAGTGACATTCAGTACTTC.